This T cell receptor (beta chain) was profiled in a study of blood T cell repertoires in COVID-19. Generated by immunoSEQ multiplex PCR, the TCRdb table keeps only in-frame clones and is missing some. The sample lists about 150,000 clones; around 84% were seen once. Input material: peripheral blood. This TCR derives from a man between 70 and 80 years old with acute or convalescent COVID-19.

CDR3 in DNA: TGTGCCAGCAGATTACAGGGGCAGAGTGAAAAACTGTTTTTT. Its protein product is CASRLQGQSEKLFF. The chain links TRBV6-5 to TRBJ1-4; 7 bases map to TRBD1. CDR1 MNHEY and CDR2 SVGAGI come from the germline V gene. There are 14 residues in the CDR3. V lost 6 bases and J lost 7; bases outside the gene matches: 8.